The 25 T cell receptor beta chains below all came from one sample that was sequenced in a study of T cells in Graves' hyperthyroidism and ophthalmopathy. Regions amplified from RNA transcripts were the TCR beta CDR3 regions. The TCR CDR3 first-round RT-PCR relied on the HTBI primer set. Using its own MiXCR run on the multiplex PCR reads, TCRdb lists one record per CDR3 protein. This table holds roughly 740,000 distinct CDR3 sequences, 16% found once. The sample was blood. Receptors originate from a man in his late teens or twenties with Graves' hyperthyroidism.

This rearrangement joins TRBV20-1 to TRBJ1-5; tentatively, D is TRBD1 (5 bases). Trimming pared 3 bases from V and 0 bases from J, leaving 9 bases between. Germline values: CDR1 DFQATT, CDR2 SNEGSKA (reference sequence). The CDR3 contains 14 residues. The CDR3 region is CSARGGNSNQPQHF. The CDR3 DNA reads as TGCAGTGCTAGGGGGGGGAATAGCAATCAGCCCCAGCATTTT.

This clonotype showed up many times. V is TRBV20-1 and J is TRBJ1-1, with TRBD1 matching over 8 bases. The CDR3 totals 15 residues. V trimming: 2 bases; J trimming: 6 bases; junction bases outside the gene matches: 11. Germline V gives CDR1 DFQATT, CDR2 SNEGSKA (reference sequence). The CDR3 sequence is CSARLPRGRSAEAFF. The CDR3 DNA reads TGCAGTGCTAGACTCCCCAGGGGGCGAAGCGCTGAAGCTTTCTTT.

In regard to this clonotype: One end of the junction does not line up with germline, which may come from a read error. This chain uses TRBV7-2 with TRBJ2-6; the match to TRBD1 covers 9 bases. The CDR3 totals 17 residues. The germline V gene has CDR1 SGHTA and CDR2 FQGNSA. CDR3 sequence: CAISTGQGRTGANVLTF. Written as DNA, the CDR3 is TGTGCCATCAGCACGGGACAGGGTAGGACTGGGGCCAACGTCCTGACTTTC.

This clonotype was counted a few times. CDR3 nucleotides: TGTGCCAGCTCACCACTAGCGGGAGTGAGCACAGATACGCAGTATTTT. It encodes CASSPLAGVSTDTQYF. The chain joins TRBV18 to TRBJ2-3; 9 bases fit TRBD2. J gave up 0 bases and V 1 base, and 2 bases lay outside the gene matches. The CDR3 extends over 16 amino acids. Germline-derived CDR1 and CDR2 are KGHSH and LQKENI. The whole variable domain, remainder taken from reference TRBV18 and TRBJ2-3, is NAGVMQNPRHLVRRRGQEARLRCSPMKGHSHVYWYRQLPEEGLKFMVYLQKENIIDESGMPKERFSAEFPKEGPSILRIQQVVRGDSAAYFCASSPLAGVSTDTQYFGPGTRLTVL.

As to this clonotype: At one of its ends the junction is not consistent with the germline gene, which may arise from a read error. The rearrangement joins TRBV20-1 to TRBJ2-1; 9 bases are shared with TRBD2. The CDR3 length is 18 residues. Germline CDR1 is DFQATT and CDR2 is SNEGSKA (reference sequence). The CDR3 loop reads CGARDPAAGGSPYNEQFF. CDR3 nucleotide sequence: TGCGGTGCTAGAGACCCGGCGGCGGGAGGGTCCCCCTACAATGAGCAGTTCTTC.

Comments on this clonotype: A much larger clone sits a single nucleotide away, making a read error possible. V and J are TRBV20-1 and TRBJ2-1; possible D gene TRBD1, 7 bases. The CDR3 is 16 residues long. The germline V gene has CDR1 DFQATT and CDR2 SNEGSKA (reference sequence). The CDR3 DNA sequence: TGCAGTCCCAGTTCCCCTCAGGGGGGAGTTCACAATAAGCAGTTCTTC. This codes for CSPSSPQGGVHNKQFF.

This clonotype showed up many times. This sequence joins TRBV24-1 and TRBJ2-7; D not certain. Germline CDR1 reads KGHDR; CDR2 reads SFDVKD. This CDR3 is built from 10 residues. The V and J ends lost 9 bases and 2 bases respectively, with 4 bases between them. The CDR3 DNA reads as TGTGCCACCGTCACCTACGAGCAGTACTTC. Its translation: CATVTYEQYF.

This clonotype has at least ten counts. This chain joins TRBV24-1 and TRBJ2-7, with a tentative D call TRBD2 (6 bases). Germline assignment: CDR1 KGHDR and CDR2 SFDVKD. This CDR3 has 14 residues. V gave up 10 bases and J gave up 5 bases, with 20 bases separating them. CDR3: CATGNRDWWDEQYF. For the CDR3, the DNA is TGTGCCACAGGAAACCGGGACTGGTGGGACGAGCAGTACTTC.

This clonotype came up many times. The chain links TRBV6-5 to TRBJ2-5, with D unclear. CDR1 MNHEY and CDR2 SVGAGI come from the germline V gene. The CDR3 runs 15 residues. V shed 0 bases and J shed 4 bases, with 12 bases lying between them. CDR3 coding DNA: TGTGCCAGCAGTTACTCGAACGGGCTCAGAGAGACCCAGTACTTC. Protein sequence: CASSYSNGLRETQYF.

This clonotype was seen a few times. V usage is TRBV28 and J usage is TRBJ2-7; perhaps TRBD1 as D (5 bases). CDR1 MDHEN and CDR2 SYDVKM come from the germline V gene. V lost 6 bases and J lost 0, with 9 bases in between. CDR3 length: 13 amino acids. The CDR3 bases are TGTGCCAGCAGCGGACACGGCTCCTACGAGCAGTACTTC. Translating gives CASSGHGSYEQYF.

This sequence joins TRBV29-1 and TRBJ1-2; perhaps TRBD1 as D (6 bases). Trimming pared 1 base from V and 0 bases from J, leaving 15 bases between. The germline gives CDR1 SQVTM, CDR2 ANQGSEA. This CDR3 spans 16 amino acids. The CDR3 is CSVEAGAGYSNYGYTF. The CDR3 nucleotides are TGCAGCGTTGAAGCAGGGGCAGGTTACTCTAACTATGGCTACACCTTC.

This clonotype has a count of ten or more. The rearrangement links TRBV24-1 to TRBJ1-2, with D tentatively TRBD1 (5 bases). Germline CDR1 reads KGHDR; CDR2 reads SFDVKD. V was pared by 12 bases and J by 2 bases, with 15 bases between. The CDR3 runs 13 residues. The CDR3 sequence is CAVYTGANYGYTF. The CDR3 DNA is TGTGCCGTATACACAGGTGCCAACTATGGCTACACCTTC.

A few counts support this clonotype. The rearrangement joins TRBV28 to TRBJ1-4, with D possibly TRBD1 on 5 matching bases. This CDR3 spans 15 amino acids. V dropped 6 bases and J dropped 3 bases, with 14 bases sitting between them. Germline CDR1 and CDR2: MDHEN and SYDVKM. CDR3 sequence (DNA): TGTGCCAGCAGCCTCGGGGCCCGGTCTAATGAAAAACTGTTTTTT. Protein sequence: CASSLGARSNEKLFF.

The chain carries TRBV20-1 and TRBJ2-2; D remains ambiguous. CDR3 size: 13 residues. Trimming left V 3 bases short and J 0 bases short, with 5 bases between. Germline V gene data show CDR1 as DFQATT and CDR2 as SNEGSKA (reference sequence). Here the CDR3 reads CSARSANTGELFF. The CDR3 coding sequence is TGCAGTGCTAGGTCAGCGAACACCGGGGAGCTGTTTTTT.

This clonotype was seen repeatedly, ten times or more. The genes are TRBV2 and TRBJ1-1; D gene unclear. CDR3 size: 17 residues. Germline V gene data show CDR1 as SNHLY and CDR2 as FYNNEI. V lost 1 base and J lost 0, with 15 bases in between. The CDR3 reads CASSEVSMTFMNTEAFF. DNA of the CDR3: TGTGCCAGCAGTGAAGTATCCATGACGTTCATGAACACTGAAGCTTTCTTT. The full variable domain, with the rest looked up from reference TRBV2 and TRBJ1-1, is EPEVTQTPSHQVTQMGQEVILRCVPISNHLYFYWYRQILGQKVEFLVSFYNNEISEKSEIFDDQFSVERPDGSNFTLKIRSTKLEDSAMYFCASSEVSMTFMNTEAFFGQGTRLTVV.

V is TRBV30 and J is TRBJ2-7; D not resolved. Germline CDR1 GTSNPN, CDR2 SVGIG (reference sequence). The CDR3 sequence is 14 residues long. Trimming pared 1 base from V and 3 bases from J, leaving 13 bases between. The CDR3 here is CAWSELGFVYEQYF. The CDR3 DNA is TGTGCCTGGAGTGAGCTAGGGTTTGTCTACGAGCAGTACTTC.

V and J are TRBV5-1 and TRBJ2-7; perhaps D is TRBD1 or TRBD2 (6 bases each). Trimming cost V 4 bases and J 2 bases, with 16 bases left between them. CDR3 size: 15 residues. Germline CDR1 is SGHRS and CDR2 is YFSETQ. The CDR3 loop is CASSTMGGGPYEQYF. DNA for the CDR3: TGCGCCAGCAGCACGATGGGGGGCGGCCCCTACGAGCAGTACTTC.

Note on this clonotype: Possible read error: a much larger clone is one base away. The CDR3 sequence is CASTATGDTGELLF. In nucleotides, the CDR3 is TGTGCCAGCACTGCGACAGGGGACACCGGGGAGCTGCTTTTT. The J gene is TRBJ2-2, the V gene TRBV2; 8 bases align to TRBD1. The germline gives CDR1 SNHLY, CDR2 FYNNEI. This CDR3 comprises 14 residues.

The rearrangement joins TRBV7-9 to TRBJ1-1; D unresolved. V was cut by 0 bases and J by 8 bases, with 13 bases left in between. This CDR3 spans 14 amino acids. Germline V gene lookup returns CDR1 SEHNR and CDR2 FQNEAQ (reference sequence). CDR3 nucleotide sequence: TGTGCCAGCAGCTTAGCGCGGGCTTACGACGAAGCTTTCTTT. Its protein is CASSLARAYDEAFF.

This clonotype was seen a handful of times. The gene calls are TRBV11-1 and TRBJ2-7; D is unresolved. V lost 2 bases to trimming and J lost 3 bases, with 8 bases between them. Per germline, CDR1 SGHAT and CDR2 FQDESV (reference sequence). This CDR3 is built from 13 residues. The CDR3 loop is CASSLQRNYEQYF. The CDR3 region has the DNA TGTGCCAGCAGCTTACAGAGAAACTACGAGCAGTACTTC.

This clonotype was found a few times. This chain uses TRBV12-3 or TRBV12-4 with TRBJ2-1, with D possibly matching TRBD2 (7 bases). V shed 7 bases and J shed 4 bases, with 23 bases lying between them. The CDR3 has 17 amino acids. The CDR3 spells CASKGLAERGKYNEQFF. The CDR3 coding sequence is TGTGCCAGCAAGGGGCTAGCGGAGAGGGGGAAATACAATGAGCAGTTCTTC.

This clonotype was detected only a few times. This chain connects TRBV20-1 to TRBJ2-1; 10 bases are shared with TRBD2. The J segment lost 3 bases and the V segment lost 5 bases, leaving 13 bases of the junction unmatched. CDR3 length equals 17 residues. The V gene's germline CDR1 is DFQATT and CDR2 SNEGSKA (reference sequence). The CDR3 is CSAEGTSETGLYNEQFF. CDR3 sequence (DNA): TGCAGTGCTGAAGGGACTAGCGAGACCGGCCTCTACAATGAGCAGTTCTTC.

The sample holds many counts of this clonotype. The rearrangement joins TRBV6-1 to TRBJ2-7; a weak D match, TRBD2 (6 bases). The CDR3 is 14 residues long. CDR1 and CDR2 (germline): MNHNS, SASEGT. Trimming removed 5 bases from V and 2 bases from J, with 13 bases in between. CDR3 coding DNA: TGTGCCAGCAGTTACGACGGGGGTCCCTACGAGCAGTACTTC. Its protein product is CASSYDGGPYEQYF.

In its sample, this clonotype was seen a few times. The V gene is TRBV4-2, the J gene TRBJ2-7; D might be TRBD2 (6 bases). Germline V gene sequence: CDR1 LGHNA, CDR2 YNFKEQ. This CDR3 has 14 residues. Trimming took off 4 bases at V and 5 bases at J, with 15 bases between the two ends. CDR3 sequence reads: CASSRTGGTHEQYF. The CDR3 bases are TGTGCCAGCAGCCGGACGGGCGGGACGCACGAGCAGTACTTC.

This clonotype was counted only a few times. This rearrangement joins TRBV15 to TRBJ1-1; D is uncertain. The ends were cut back, 3 bases at V and 0 bases at J, with 11 bases in the middle. The germline V gene encodes CDR1 LNHNV and CDR2 YYDKDF (reference sequence). The CDR3 totals 15 residues. For the CDR3, the DNA is TGTGCCACCAGCAGGGATATGGTTATGAACACTGAAGCTTTCTTT. This sequence encodes CATSRDMVMNTEAFF.